The next 21 T cell receptor beta chains were all read from a single sample in a study of blood T cell repertoires in COVID-19 (dated by TCRdb to 2020 to 2021). The library relied on the immunoSEQ multiplex PCR assay. TCRdb took over this immuneACCESS table, retaining in-frame rearrangements with V and J assigned. Such tables are incomplete; in checked studies, under half of the missing clones stem from an unresolved V gene, and the remainder is unexplained. This sample lists roughly 100,000 clones; roughly 84% were detected once. The top ten hold 1.5% to 2.5% of the sample. Sequenced input: peripheral blood. These receptor sequences come from a man in his 70s with active or convalescent COVID-19.

This chain links TRBV2 with TRBJ1-4, with D possibly being TRBD1 (6 bases). V shed 7 bases and J shed 3 bases, with 12 bases lying between them. Germline V gives CDR1 SNHLY, CDR2 FYNNEI. The CDR3 is 14 amino acids. For the CDR3, the DNA is TGTGCCAGCATGAGGGGGACCCCTAATGAAAAACTGTTTTTT. This gives the protein CASMRGTPNEKLFF. Together with reference TRBV2 and TRBJ1-4, the CDR3 gives the full variable domain: EPEVTQTPSHQVTQMGQEVILRCVPISNHLYFYWYRQILGQKVEFLVSFYNNEISEKSEIFDDQFSVERPDGSNFTLKIRSTKLEDSAMYFCASMRGTPNEKLFFGSGTQLSVL.

This clone was counted between two and nine times. This chain uses TRBV12-3 or TRBV12-4 with TRBJ1-1, with D perhaps TRBD1 (5 bases). Trimming left V 4 bases short and J 1 base short, with 7 bases between. The CDR3 extends over 13 amino acids. CDR3 sequence: CASSSQGNTEAFF. CDR3 DNA: TGTGCCAGCAGTTCCCAGGGGAACACTGAAGCTTTCTTT.

This clone rates as medium-sized. This sequence joins TRBV19 and TRBJ2-2; a weak D match, TRBD1 (6 bases). Trimming removed 0 bases at V and 6 bases at J, with 11 bases between. This CDR3 has 15 residues. Germline CDR1 and CDR2: LNHDA and SQIVND (reference sequence). CDR3: CASSIDGGRAGELFF. The CDR3 DNA reads TGTGCCAGTAGTATAGATGGGGGCAGGGCCGGGGAGCTGTTTTTT.

The chain links TRBV5-8 to TRBJ1-1; possible D gene TRBD1, 5 bases. The V end was cut by 6 bases, the J end by 0 bases, with 21 bases between. The CDR3 is 17 residues long. Germline V CDR1 and CDR2: SGHTS, YDEGEE. CDR3 bases: TGTGCCAGCACCTTTCGCCAGGGCAACAACATGAACACTGAAGCTTTCTTT. The encoded protein is CASTFRQGNNMNTEAFF.

The V and J genes are TRBV3-1 (or the pseudogene TRBV3-2) and TRBJ2-3; 12 bases are shared with TRBD2. Losses at the gene ends were 1 base for V and 11 bases for J; bases not matched to a gene: 4. Germline V gives CDR1 LGHDT, CDR2 YNNKEL (reference sequence). CDR3 length: 14 residues. The CDR3 DNA sequence: TGTGCCAGCAGCCAAGGTGGACTAGCGGGGAGGCAGTATTTT. Encoded protein: CASSQGGLAGRQYF.

The chain couples TRBV4-2 to TRBJ1-3, with a tentative D call TRBD1 (5 bases). V lost 0 bases and J 0 bases, leaving 15 bases between the germline ends. Germline loops: CDR1 LGHNA, CDR2 YNFKEQ. The CDR3 is made up of 18 amino acids. CDR3 residues: CASSQEVRGYSSGNTIYF. In nucleotides, the CDR3 is TGTGCCAGCAGCCAAGAGGTTAGGGGCTACAGCTCTGGAAACACCATATATTTT.

The J gene is TRBJ1-3, the V gene TRBV19; D not certain. The germline V and J ends were trimmed by 5 bases and 0 bases, with 17 bases remaining between them. The length of the CDR3 is 17 residues. The V gene's germline CDR1 is LNHDA and CDR2 SQIVND (reference sequence). This CDR3 reads CASSSGEGPNSGNTIYF. In nucleotides, the CDR3 is TGTGCCAGTAGTTCCGGGGAAGGACCAAACTCTGGAAACACCATATATTTT.

The chain is built from TRBV10-3 and TRBJ2-3, with a tentative D call TRBD2 (6 bases). CDR3 length equals 16 residues. The V end lost 7 bases, the J end lost 1 base, and 18 bases lay between the germline ends. Germline lookup yields CDR1 ENHRY and CDR2 SYGVKD. The CDR3 region is CAINRGRDGGTDTQYF. For the CDR3, the DNA is TGTGCCATCAACCGCGGGCGGGATGGCGGCACAGATACGCAGTATTTT.

The genes are TRBV5-1 and TRBJ1-4, with 8 bases identical to TRBD1. This CDR3 region has 12 residues. Germline lookup yields CDR1 SGHRS and CDR2 YFSETQ. The junction had 4 bases not matched to a gene; V was cut back by 5 bases and J by 10 bases. The CDR3 region is CASRGQVGKLFF. CDR3 DNA: TGCGCCAGCAGGGGACAGGTCGGAAAACTGTTTTTT. The entire variable domain, with the rest obtained from reference TRBV5-1 and TRBJ1-4, is as follows: KAGVTQTPRYLIKTRGQQVTLSCSPISGHRSVSWYQQTPGQGLQFLFEYFSETQRNKGNFPGRFSGRQFSNSRSEMNVSTLELGDSALYLCASRGQVGKLFFGSGTQLSVL.

The DNA of the CDR3 is TGTGCCAGCAGCGGGGTCCTATCTAGCTCCTACAATGAGCAGTTCTTC. Protein sequence: CASSGVLSSSYNEQFF. V and J are TRBV9 and TRBJ2-1, with no clear D. V lost 3 bases and J lost 0, with 13 bases in between. Per the germline V gene, CDR1 is SGDLS and CDR2 is YYNGEE. The CDR3 extends over 16 amino acids.

In DNA form, the CDR3 reads TGTGCCAGCAGTGCACAAGGACCCCCCGGGGAAGATACGCAGTATTTT. Translation: CASSAQGPPGEDTQYF. This chain uses TRBV2 with TRBJ2-3, with D perhaps TRBD2 (5 bases). The CDR3 consists of 16 residues. The ends were cut back, 4 bases at V and 5 bases at J, with 19 bases in the middle. The germline V gene has CDR1 SNHLY and CDR2 FYNNEI.

The chain carries TRBV7-9 and TRBJ1-1; weak D call: TRBD1 (5 bases). Trimming removed 3 bases from V and 7 bases from J, with 15 bases in between. The length of the CDR3 is 14 residues. Per the germline V gene, CDR1 is SEHNR and CDR2 is FQNEAQ (reference sequence). CDR3 amino acids: CASSFYSQGFEAFF. CDR3 nucleotides: TGTGCCAGCAGCTTCTATAGTCAGGGTTTTGAAGCTTTCTTT.

V gene TRBV5-1 combines with J gene TRBJ1-1, with a possible D match to TRBD1 (5 bases). The CDR3 consists of 15 residues. Germline loops: CDR1 SGHRS, CDR2 YFSETQ. The V and J ends lost 2 bases and 5 bases respectively, with 16 bases between them. The CDR3 DNA reads as TGCGCCAGCAGCTTCTCGGGCGGGGCCGGGACTGAAGCTTTCTTT. It specifies CASSFSGGAGTEAFF.

V usage is TRBV30 and J usage is TRBJ1-1, with D unclear. Trimming pared 3 bases from V and 11 bases from J, leaving 16 bases between. Germline CDR1 GTSNPN, CDR2 SVGIG (reference sequence). The length of the CDR3 is 12 residues. CDR3 DNA: TGTGCCTGGAGAGACTTTGAACTTACGGCTTTCTTT. This codes for CAWRDFELTAFF.

The rearrangement links TRBV28 to TRBJ1-5; D call uncertain. Trimming took off 5 bases at V and 7 bases at J, with 24 bases between the two ends. This CDR3 comprises 17 residues. CDR1 is MDHEN, CDR2 SYDVKM, per germline. The CDR3 region has the DNA TGTGCCAGCAGTCCGAGAGACCGGGGAGTCTCGGGGCAGCCCCAGCATTTT. Its protein is CASSPRDRGVSGQPQHF.

On this clone itself: Its ends do not fully match the called genes, so a read error is possible. V and J are TRBV7-7 and TRBJ2-5, with 7 bases lining up with TRBD2. The length of the CDR3 is 14 residues. Germline values: CDR1 SSHAT, CDR2 FNYEAQ (reference sequence). In nucleotides, the CDR3 is TGTGCTAGCAGCATTAGCGGGTCGCAAGAGACCCAGTACTTC. Its protein is CASSISGSQETQYF.

This clone was detected only once. This rearrangement joins TRBV5-5 to TRBJ1-2; TRBD1 matches 12 bases. This CDR3 has 13 residues. Germline V gene sequence: CDR1 SGHKS, CDR2 YYEKEE (reference sequence). The V and J ends lost 2 bases and 8 bases, in that order; junction bases with no gene match: 1. This CDR3 is CASSLGTGGGYTF. Here the CDR3 DNA reads TGTGCCAGCAGCTTAGGGACAGGGGGCGGCTACACCTTC.

Written as DNA, the CDR3 is TGCGCCAGCAGTTTGAGAACAGGTAGGAACACTGAAGCTTTCTTT. Amino acids: CASSLRTGRNTEAFF. The chain has TRBV5-1 and TRBJ1-1, with TRBD1 as a possible D gene (5 bases). The CDR3 runs 15 residues. Trimming removed 5 bases from V and 1 base from J, with 15 bases in between. Per germline, CDR1 SGHRS and CDR2 YFSETQ.

V usage is TRBV28 and J usage is TRBJ2-2; 8 bases line up with TRBD2. CDR1 MDHEN and CDR2 SYDVKM come from the germline V gene. V lost 7 bases to trimming and J lost 4 bases; unmatched junction nucleotides: 2. The CDR3 runs 13 residues. CDR3 in DNA: TGTGCCAGCAAACGGGGGGGCACCGGGGAGCTGTTTTTT. Residues: CASKRGGTGELFF.

The gene calls are TRBV5-6 and TRBJ1-4; D is uncertain. The CDR3 is made up of 15 amino acids. The V and J ends lost 0 bases and 6 bases respectively, with 12 bases between them. Germline lookup yields CDR1 SGHDT and CDR2 YYEEEE. The CDR3, as DNA: TGTGCCAGCAGCTTGGGATTGGAGTTGGATGAAAAACTGTTTTTT. Translating gives CASSLGLELDEKLFF.

CDR3 residues: CAWRAAGGRTDTQYF. The CDR3 nucleotides are TGTGCCTGGAGGGCTGCGGGGGGCCGGACAGATACGCAGTATTTT. The chain joins TRBV30 to TRBJ2-3; TRBD2 aligns across 8 bases. Germline CDR1 is GTSNPN and CDR2 is SVGIG (reference sequence). The CDR3 has 15 residues. J lost 3 bases, V lost 3 bases, and 8 bases had no gene match.